The 15 T cell receptor beta chains below all came from one sample that was sequenced in a study of blood T cells in healthy people across ages. With a J-beta primer mix and a sample-barcoded 5' primer, a second PCR ran about 7 to 11 cycles. TCRdb analysed the 5' RACE reads with MiXCR anew, one entry per CDR3 protein. The data show roughly 1,500,000 distinct CDR3 sequences, with about 32% seen just once and 11% held by the top ten. The sample comprised blood. Source of these receptors: a woman aged 25 to 39 in good health.

This clonotype came up a few times. The chain combines TRBV5-4 with TRBJ2-7; TRBD2 might be the D (7 bases). Trimming shortened V by 4 bases and J by 7 bases, and 18 bases separated the two germline ends. Germline CDR1 SGHNT, CDR2 YYREEE (reference sequence). The CDR3 is made up of 14 amino acids. CDR3 nucleotide sequence: TGTGCCAGCAGCCCCGAGGGGGGGATTGGAGAGCAGTACTTC. Translated, it gives CASSPEGGIGEQYF.

In this sample, this clonotype turned up many times. CDR3 bases: TGTGCCATCAGTGAAGCCGGGACAGGTATACGTGGGGCGACACAAGAGACCCAGTACTTC. This sequence encodes CAISEAGTGIRGATQETQYF. V gene TRBV10-3 combines with J gene TRBJ2-5; 8 bases map to TRBD1. This CDR3 region has 20 residues. J was trimmed by 2 bases and V by 3 bases; bases with no gene match: 20. Germline V gene lookup returns CDR1 ENHRY and CDR2 SYGVKD.

In DNA form, the CDR3 reads TGCAGTGCTAGAGGGACTAGCGGGAGTATCGACGAGCAGTACTTC. Residues: CSARGTSGSIDEQYF. The chain employs TRBV20-1 and TRBJ2-4; 13 nucleotides line up with TRBD2. The J call may be mistaken, given a closer DNA end match to TRBJ2-7. Germline CDR1 is DFQATT and CDR2 is SNEGSKA (reference sequence). This CDR3 is 15 amino acids long.

The V and J genes are TRBV20-1 and TRBJ1-2; D gene uncertain. The V end was cut by 2 bases, the J end by 5 bases, with 15 bases between. Germline values: CDR1 DFQATT, CDR2 SNEGSKA (reference sequence). The CDR3 length is 14 residues. For the CDR3, the DNA is TGCAGTGCTAGACCTCGAGGTCATTTATATGGCTACACCTTC. It codes for CSARPRGHLYGYTF.

On this clonotype itself: The junction differs from germline at one of its ends, possibly a read error. The chain joins TRBV5-5 to TRBJ1-2; no clear D gene. The CDR3 spans 15 residues. Germline CDR1 is SGHKS and CDR2 is YYEKEE (reference sequence). The CDR3 nucleotides read TGTGCCAGCAACTTGGCCGGGATCACTAACTATGGCTACACCTTC. Translating it yields CASNLAGITNYGYTF. Full variable domain (missing parts from reference TRBV5-5 and TRBJ1-2): DAGVTQSPTHLIKTRGQQVTLRCSPISGHKSVSWYQQVLGQGPQFIFQYYEKEERGRGNFPDRFSARQFPNYSSELNVNALLLGDSALYLCASNLAGITNYGYTFGSGTRLTVV.

The rearrangement joins TRBV5-4 to TRBJ1-1, with D possibly matching TRBD1 (5 bases). CDR1 and CDR2 from the germline V gene are SGHNT and YYREEE (reference sequence). The CDR3 length is 15 residues. V lost 0 bases, J lost 6 bases, and 15 bases lay in between. In nucleotides, the CDR3 is TGTGCCAGCAGCTTGGAACAGGCCCCGTTGGCTGAAGCTTTCTTT. Its protein product is CASSLEQAPLAEAFF.

This clonotype was seen a handful of times. This sequence joins TRBV29-1 and TRBJ1-4; D unresolved. This CDR3 spans 15 amino acids. V lost 4 bases and J 4 bases, leaving 16 bases between the germline ends. Germline assignment: CDR1 SQVTM and CDR2 ANQGSEA. For the CDR3, the DNA is TGCAGCGTTGTTTGGACCGAAGAACTTAATGAAAAACTGTTTTTT. Its translation is CSVVWTEELNEKLFF.

This chain connects TRBV3-1 to TRBJ2-2, with 12 positions matching TRBD1. The J segment lost 7 bases and the V segment lost 4 bases, leaving 10 bases of the junction unmatched. Germline lookup yields CDR1 LGHDT and CDR2 YNNKEL (reference sequence). The length of the CDR3 is 17 residues. For the CDR3, the DNA is TGTGCCAGCAGCCCACCTCCGGGACAGGGGGCTATCGGGGAGCTGTTTTTT. Amino acid sequence: CASSPPPGQGAIGELFF. Based on the CDR3 plus reference TRBV3-1 and TRBJ2-2, the full variable domain is DTAVSQTPKYLVTQMGNDKSIKCEQNLGHDTMYWYKQDSKKFLKIMFSYNNKELIINETVPNRFSPKSPDKAHLNLHINSLELGDSAVYFCASSPPPGQGAIGELFFGEGSRLTVL.

Only a few counts were recorded for this clonotype. V gene TRBV10-2 combines with J gene TRBJ2-3; perhaps TRBD1 as D (5 bases). V was pared by 8 bases and J by 0 bases, with 15 bases between. Germline CDR1 is WSHSY and CDR2 is SAAADI. This CDR3 is built from 15 residues. Here the CDR3 DNA reads TGCGCCAGCGCCAGACAGCAAGCTAGCACAGATACGCAGTATTTT. It translates to CASARQQASTDTQYF.

The chain joins TRBV7-3 to TRBJ2-7, with D perhaps matching TRBD2 (7 bases). Germline CDR1 is SGHTA and CDR2 is FQGTGA. CDR3 length: 14 amino acids. V was trimmed by 2 bases and J by 5 bases, leaving 13 bases between them. CDR3 loop: CASSLGGAAHEQYF. The CDR3 DNA sequence: TGTGCCAGCAGCTTAGGGGGGGCGGCCCACGAGCAGTACTTC.

There are a few counts of this clonotype. The V call is TRBV29-1, the J call TRBJ2-7; D not certain. Germline values: CDR1 SQVTM, CDR2 ANQGSEA. This CDR3 region has 13 residues. Trimming took off 0 bases at V and 5 bases at J, with 11 bases between the two ends. For the CDR3, the DNA is TGCAGCGTTGAAGATTCCAAGACAAACGAGCAGTACTTC. As protein: CSVEDSKTNEQYF.

This clonotype has ten or more counts. The rearrangement links TRBV6-2 or TRBV6-3 to TRBJ2-3; 7 bases align to TRBD1. CDR1 is MNHEY, CDR2 SVGEGT, per germline. The CDR3 contains 14 residues. V gave up 6 bases and J gave up 2 bases; unmatched junction bases: 5. The CDR3 protein is CASSPGQATDTQYF. CDR3 sequence (DNA): TGTGCCAGCAGCCCCGGACAGGCCACAGATACGCAGTATTTT.

This clonotype has a handful of counts. The V and J genes are TRBV24-1 and TRBJ2-5; D is possibly TRBD2 (6 bases). Germline V gene data show CDR1 as KGHDR and CDR2 as SFDVKD. This CDR3 comprises 14 residues. Trimming cost V 9 bases and J 4 bases, with 17 bases left between them. The chain's CDR3 is CATWGSGGAETQYF. The CDR3 region has the DNA TGTGCCACCTGGGGTAGCGGAGGGGCAGAGACCCAGTACTTC.

The V and J genes are TRBV7-9 and TRBJ2-3; no clear D. This CDR3 region has 16 residues. Trimming shortened V by 0 bases and J by 5 bases, and 15 bases separated the two germline ends. Per germline, CDR1 SEHNR and CDR2 FQNEAQ (reference sequence). DNA for the CDR3: TGTGCCAGCAGCTTAGCGTCTGCAGGAGTGCAAGATACGCAGTATTTT. This encodes CASSLASAGVQDTQYF.

This clonotype occurred a few times. This chain joins TRBV20-1 and TRBJ1-5, with D maybe TRBD1 (6 bases). Trimming cost V 3 bases and J 3 bases, with 15 bases left between them. CDR1 and CDR2 (germline): DFQATT, SNEGSKA (reference sequence). This CDR3 comprises 15 residues. CDR3 nucleotides: TGCAGTGCTAGGGTTCCGGGGGGCAACAATCAGCCCCAGCATTTT. Translated, it gives CSARVPGGNNQPQHF.